The count of the clone carrying this T cell receptor beta chain is one. The source of the sample is a study of STAT5B mutations in CD4+ large granular lymphocyte leukemia. The CDR3 spans 10 residues. Trimming pared 5 bases from V and 7 bases from J, leaving 3 bases between. Germline CDR1 MNHEY, CDR2 SVGAGI. Assay used: immunoSEQ multiplex PCR; TCRdb lists only in-frame clones, some missing. The sample has just under 20,000 clones, about 81% seen once. Input material: CD4+ T cells from blood buffy coats. This chain joins TRBV6-5 and TRBJ1-5, with no clear D. The TCR was taken from a human donor in good health. DNA for the CDR3: TGTGCCAGCAGTCTACAGCCCCAGCATTTT. Encoded protein: CASSLQPQHF.